This is a list of T cell receptor beta chains from one sample in a study of cytomegalovirus exposure and HLA in healthy donors. Profiled with immunoSEQ multiplex PCR; TCRdb holds only in-frame clones, not every one. The table lists 100,000 to 150,000 clones, less than 85% of them singletons, with 1% in the top ten. The material sequenced was PBMCs. These receptor sequences come from a man aged 35 to 55 in good health and CMV-seronegative. The CDR3 runs from the conserved cysteine through the conserved F or W. A D gene is named only where the DNA matches it firmly. Expanded clones get a size class; other rows say once, few or many, or leave the size out.

clone size	V gene	D gene	J gene	CDR3 DNA	CDR3 protein
NA	TRBV18	NA	TRBJ1-2	TGTGCCAGCTCACCAGGGCAATTCGACTATGGCTACACCTTC	CASSPGQFDYGYTF
NA	TRBV6-5	TRBD2	TRBJ2-3	TGTGCCAGCAGGTACGTGGCGGGGGCAGATACGCAGTATTTT	CASRYVAGADTQYF
NA	TRBV7-9	NA	TRBJ2-1	TGTGCCAGCAGCTTAGCGGGAGGTTGGGATGAGCAGTTCTTC	CASSLAGGWDEQFF
NA	TRBV29-1	NA	TRBJ2-3	TGCAGCGTTGTGGGGGGGCAGAGCACAGATACGCAGTATTTT	CSVVGGQSTDTQYF
few	TRBV7-6	NA	TRBJ2-5	TGTGCCAGCAGCTTAACGGGGAACCAAGAGACCCAGTACTTC	CASSLTGNQETQYF
NA	TRBV29-1	TRBD2	TRBJ2-7	TGCAGCACCCTGTTGAGCGGGACCTACGAGCAGTACTTC	CSTLLSGTYEQYF
NA	TRBV29-1	NA	TRBJ2-4	TGCAGCGTTGGGATTGGGGGGGCCAAAAACATTCAGTACTTC	CSVGIGGAKNIQYF
NA	TRBV5-1	TRBD2	TRBJ2-3	TGCGCCAGCAGCTCGTTGACTAGCGGGAGCGGAGATACGCAGTATTTT	CASSSLTSGSGDTQYF
NA	TRBV11-2	TRBD1	TRBJ1-4	TGTGCCAGCAGCTTAGTGGCGGACAGGGCTGAAAAACTGTTTTTT	CASSLVADRAEKLFF
NA	TRBV5-1	NA	TRBJ2-7	TGCGCCAGCAGCTCGCAGGGGAACGAGCAGTACTTC	CASSSQGNEQYF
NA	TRBV2	NA	TRBJ1-4	TGTGCCAGCACGGGCAGGGCTAATGAAAAACTGTTTTTT	CASTGRANEKLFF
few	TRBV30	TRBD2	TRBJ2-7	TGTGCCTGGGGAATAGCGGGACCCGCCTACGAGCAGTACTTC	CAWGIAGPAYEQYF
NA	TRBV23-1	TRBD1	TRBJ1-1	TGCGCCAGCAGTCTACCCCCTGACAGGGGGCATCTGATGAACACTGAAGCTTTCTTT	CASSLPPDRGHLMNTEAFF
NA	TRBV10-3	NA	TRBJ2-1	TGTGCCATCAGTGACACAGCAGATGAGCAGTTCTTC	CAISDTADEQFF
NA	TRBV4-1	TRBD1	TRBJ2-3	TGCGCCAGCAGCCAAAACGGACAGGCCACAGATACGCAGTATTTT	CASSQNGQATDTQYF
NA	TRBV5-1	NA	TRBJ2-2	TGCGCCAGCAGCTTGGTTCCAGGCTATGGGGAGCTGTTTTTT	CASSLVPGYGELFF
NA	TRBV6-5	NA	TRBJ1-4	TGTGCCAGCAGTTACTCTTCAGGGAATGAAAAACTGTTTTTT	CASSYSSGNEKLFF
NA	TRBV5-4	TRBD1	TRBJ2-7	TGTGCCAGCAGCACCGGGACAGGGTCTTACGAGCAGTACTTC	CASSTGTGSYEQYF
NA	TRBV5-1	NA	TRBJ2-7	TGCGCCAGCAGCTTGTCTCGGGGAGGAGGTTACGAGCAGTACTTC	CASSLSRGGGYEQYF
NA	TRBV29-1	NA	TRBJ2-7	TGCAGCGTTGAAACGTCAGGCACCACCTACGAGCAGTACTTC	CSVETSGTTYEQYF
NA	TRBV27	NA	TRBJ1-4	TGTGCCAGCAGTTTAAGGACAGCTAATGAAAAACTGTTTTTT	CASSLRTANEKLFF
few	TRBV5-4	TRBD1	TRBJ2-3	TGTGCCAGCAGCCTACGACAGGGGGTTCCCACAGATACGCAGTATTTT	CASSLRQGVPTDTQYF
NA	TRBV4-1	TRBD2	TRBJ2-7	TGCGCCAGCAGCCAAGATTGGGAGCGGGAGTTTCCCTACGAGCAGTACTTC	CASSQDWEREFPYEQYF
NA	TRBV19	TRBD2	TRBJ2-7	TGTGCCAGTAGTACCGGGTCTAGCGGATCCTACGAGCAGTACTTC	CASSTGSSGSYEQYF
once	TRBV28	TRBD2	TRBJ2-1	TGTGCCAGCAGTTTGAATAGCGGGAGTTACAATGAGCAGTTCTTC	CASSLNSGSYNEQFF
NA	TRBV25-1	NA	TRBJ1-1	TGTGCCAGCAGTGAATACAGGAAGGGGGGGATGACTGAAGCTTTCTTT	CASSEYRKGGMTEAFF
NA	TRBV7-9	NA	TRBJ1-2	TGTGCCAGCAGCTTAGACATGGACTATGGCTACACCTTC	CASSLDMDYGYTF
NA	TRBV30	NA	TRBJ1-3	TGTGCCTGGACGGTATCCTCTGGAAACACCATATATTTT	CAWTVSSGNTIYF
NA	TRBV27	NA	TRBJ2-3	TGTGCCAGCAGTCTACAACCGACAGGCACAGATACGCAGTATTTT	CASSLQPTGTDTQYF
NA	TRBV28	TRBD1	TRBJ2-7	TGTGCCAGCAGTTCCCTCCGGTATCAGGACAGGGGCCGATACGAGCAGTACTTC	CASSSLRYQDRGRYEQYF
once	TRBV2	TRBD2	TRBJ2-5	TGTGCCAGCAGTGAGATGGGACTAGCGTGGGAGACCCAGTACTTC	CASSEMGLAWETQYF
NA	TRBV30	NA	TRBJ2-7	TGTGCCTGGAGTCGGAGTTCGGCTACCTCCTACGAGCAGTACTTC	CAWSRSSATSYEQYF
few	TRBV6-4	TRBD2	TRBJ2-1	TGTGCCAGCAGTGAAGGGACTAGCGGGAACAATGAGCAGTTCTTC	CASSEGTSGNNEQFF
NA	TRBV28	NA	TRBJ2-3	TGTGCCAGCAGTCAGATCGACAGGGACTATACGCAGTATTTT	CASSQIDRDYTQYF
once	TRBV2	TRBD1	TRBJ1-5	TGTGCCAGCAAGGGACAGGGGGCGAGTAGTCAGCCCCAGCATTTT	CASKGQGASSQPQHF
NA	TRBV7-4	TRBD1	TRBJ2-7	TGTGCCAGCAGCTTAACCAACCCTACAGGGGCGTTGGGATCTTGGTCCTACGAGCAGTACTTC	CASSLTNPTGALGSWSYEQYF
NA	TRBV5-1	TRBD2	TRBJ2-5	TGCGCCAGCAGGTCGAGCGGGAGGGGGGAGACCCAGTACTTC	CASRSSGRGETQYF
few	TRBV18	NA	TRBJ1-5	TGTGCCAGCTCACCAGGGGAGCGTCAGCCCCAGCATTTT	CASSPGERQPQHF
NA	TRBV29-1	TRBD1	TRBJ2-3	TGCAGCGTCCGACAGGGGGGAGATACGCAGTATTTT	CSVRQGGDTQYF
NA	TRBV28	NA	TRBJ1-1	TGTGCCAGCAGTTTGCAGTCTTTACAGGGTAGGAACACTGAAGCTTTCTTT	CASSLQSLQGRNTEAFF
NA	TRBV7-9	TRBD2	TRBJ2-5	TGTGCCAGCAGCCTCCTAGCGGGTCCCCAAGAGACCCAGTACTTC	CASSLLAGPQETQYF
NA	TRBV25-1	NA	TRBJ1-3	TGTGCCAGCAGTCCCCACCTGGACTTCACCTCTGGAAACACCATATATTTT	CASSPHLDFTSGNTIYF
NA	TRBV19	NA	TRBJ1-4	TGTGCCAGTAGGGACGGGGGTGCAACTAATGAAAAACTGTTTTTT	CASRDGGATNEKLFF
NA	TRBV11-2	TRBD2	TRBJ2-1	TGTGCCAGCAGCTCGACCCGACTAGCGGGAAAGAATGAGCAGTTCTTC	CASSSTRLAGKNEQFF
NA	TRBV5-1	NA	TRBJ2-3	TGCGCCAGCAGCTCCGGGACTCTACCAACAGATACGCAGTATTTT	CASSSGTLPTDTQYF
NA	TRBV5-1	NA	TRBJ1-6	TGCGCCAGCAGCTTGGAAGTGTCGGCCTATAATTCACCCCTCCACTTT	CASSLEVSAYNSPLHF
NA	TRBV19	NA	TRBJ2-2	TGTGCCAGTAGTATTAAGGGTGTGGCAGGGGCTTCTTACACCGGGGAGCTGTTTTTT	CASSIKGVAGASYTGELFF
NA	TRBV7-9	TRBD2	TRBJ2-3	TGTGCCAGCAGCGCGACTAGCGGGGGGCCCACAGATACGCAGTATTTT	CASSATSGGPTDTQYF
NA	TRBV9	NA	TRBJ1-1	TGTGCCAGCAGCGTAGTTGGGGGCCTCACTGAAGCTTTCTTT	CASSVVGGLTEAFF
NA	TRBV6-5	TRBD2	TRBJ2-3	TGTGCCAGCAGTCACACTAGCGGGAGCACAGATACGCAGTATTTT	CASSHTSGSTDTQYF
NA	TRBV5-4	TRBD1	TRBJ2-1	TGTGCCAGCAGCATTGGGGGGACAGGGGTTACGAATGAGCAGTTCTTC	CASSIGGTGVTNEQFF
few	TRBV28	NA	TRBJ2-7	TGTGCCAGCAGTTTCCTGGACAGTTACGAGCAGTACTTC	CASSFLDSYEQYF
few	TRBV23-1	NA	TRBJ1-4	TGCGCCAGCAGTCAATCGAGGCCAGGGGCAACTAATGAAAAACTGTTTTTT	CASSQSRPGATNEKLFF